This TCR beta chain was observed in a study of cytomegalovirus exposure and HLA in healthy donors. The PCR contained 60 Vbeta and 13 Jbeta primers. Sequencing used immunoSEQ multiplex PCR; TCRdb keeps in-frame clones, though not all of them. Of approximately 88,000 clones listed, more than 70% are singletons. Trimming removed 6 bases at V and 4 bases at J, with 15 bases between. The CDR3 is 14 amino acids. Per germline, CDR1 SQVTM and CDR2 ANQGSEA. The sequence derives from a young man in good health and CMV-seronegative. The sequenced sample was PBMCs. The chain is built from TRBV29-1 and TRBJ2-2, with a possible D match to TRBD1 (6 bases). CDR3 nucleotide sequence: TGCAGCGTCCAACAGGGAACTCGCACCGGGGAGCTGTTTTTT. It encodes CSVQQGTRTGELFF.